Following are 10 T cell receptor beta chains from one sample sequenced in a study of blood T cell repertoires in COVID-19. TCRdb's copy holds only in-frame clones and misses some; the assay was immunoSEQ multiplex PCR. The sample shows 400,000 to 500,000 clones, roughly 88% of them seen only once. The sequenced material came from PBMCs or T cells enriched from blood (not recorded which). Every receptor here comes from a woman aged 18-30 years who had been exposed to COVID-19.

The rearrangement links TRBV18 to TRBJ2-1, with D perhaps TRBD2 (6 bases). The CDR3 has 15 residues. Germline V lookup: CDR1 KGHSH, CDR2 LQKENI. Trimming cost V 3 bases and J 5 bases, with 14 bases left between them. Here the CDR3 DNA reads TGTGCCAGCTCACCCGGACGGGGGAGCCACAATGAGCAGTTCTTC. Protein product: CASSPGRGSHNEQFF.

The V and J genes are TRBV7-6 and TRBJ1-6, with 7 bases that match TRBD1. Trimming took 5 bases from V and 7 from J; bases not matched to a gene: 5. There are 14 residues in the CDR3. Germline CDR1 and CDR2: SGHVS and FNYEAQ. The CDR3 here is CASSPRDRNSPLHF. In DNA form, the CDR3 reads TGTGCCAGCAGCCCCCGGGACAGAAATTCACCCCTCCACTTT.

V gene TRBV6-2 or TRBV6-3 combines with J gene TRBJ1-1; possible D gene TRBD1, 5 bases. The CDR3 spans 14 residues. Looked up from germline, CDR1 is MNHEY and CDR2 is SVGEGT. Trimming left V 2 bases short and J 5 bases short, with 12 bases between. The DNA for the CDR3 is TGTGCCAGCAGTTACGGGGGGGGGTTAACTGAAGCTTTCTTT. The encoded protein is CASSYGGGLTEAFF.

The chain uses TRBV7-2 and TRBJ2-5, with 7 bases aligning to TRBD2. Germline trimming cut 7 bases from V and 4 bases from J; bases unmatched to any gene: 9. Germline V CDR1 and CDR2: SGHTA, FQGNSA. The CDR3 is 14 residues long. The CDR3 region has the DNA TGTGCCAGCACTTCAAACGCGGGGGTAGAGACCCAGTACTTC. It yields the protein CASTSNAGVETQYF.

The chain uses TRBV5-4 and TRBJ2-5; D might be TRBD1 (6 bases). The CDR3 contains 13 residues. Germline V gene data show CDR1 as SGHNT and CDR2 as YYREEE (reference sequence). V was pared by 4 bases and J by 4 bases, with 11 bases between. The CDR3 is CASSLGQRETQYF. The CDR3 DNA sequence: TGTGCCAGCAGCCTCGGACAGAGAGAGACCCAGTACTTC.

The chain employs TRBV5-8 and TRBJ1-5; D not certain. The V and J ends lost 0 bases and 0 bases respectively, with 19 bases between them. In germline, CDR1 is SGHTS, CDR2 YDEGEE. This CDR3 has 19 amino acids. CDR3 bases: TGTGCCAGCAGCTTGGCTTTAACGGGCCCGGAGGATAGCAATCAGCCCCAGCATTTT. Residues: CASSLALTGPEDSNQPQHF.

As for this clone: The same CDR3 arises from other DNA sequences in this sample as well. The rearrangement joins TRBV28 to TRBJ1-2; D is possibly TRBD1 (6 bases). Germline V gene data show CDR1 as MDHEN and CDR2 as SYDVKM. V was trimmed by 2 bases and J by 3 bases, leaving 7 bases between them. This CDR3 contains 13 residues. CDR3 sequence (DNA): TGTGCCAGCAGTTTACAGGGGTACTATGGCTACACCTTC. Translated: CASSLQGYYGYTF.

CDR3 DNA: TGTGCCAGCTCAGCCCTAGCGGGAGGTTCCGGGGGCAATGAGCAGTTCTTC. Translated, it gives CASSALAGGSGGNEQFF. This rearrangement joins TRBV18 to TRBJ2-1; 11 bases agree with TRBD2. This CDR3 has 17 residues. Germline-derived CDR1 and CDR2 are KGHSH and LQKENI. V trimming: 5 bases; J trimming: 6 bases; junction bases outside the gene matches: 12.

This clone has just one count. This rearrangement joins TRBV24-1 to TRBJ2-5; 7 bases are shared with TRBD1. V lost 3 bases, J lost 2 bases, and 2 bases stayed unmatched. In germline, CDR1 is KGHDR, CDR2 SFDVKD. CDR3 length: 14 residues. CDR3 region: CATSDPTGQETQYF. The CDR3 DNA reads TGTGCCACCAGTGATCCGACAGGGCAAGAGACCCAGTACTTC.

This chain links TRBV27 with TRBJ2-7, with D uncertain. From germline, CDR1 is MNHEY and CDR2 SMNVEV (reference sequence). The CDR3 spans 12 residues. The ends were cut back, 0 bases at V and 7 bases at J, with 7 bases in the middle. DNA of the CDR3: TGTGCCAGCAGTTTATCGGCCGGGGAGCAGTACTTC. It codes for CASSLSAGEQYF.